This T cell receptor beta chain was sequenced in a study of blood T cell repertoires in COVID-19. Study-wide context: Samples came from the United States, Italy and Spain, spanning acute and convalescent COVID-19. Sample material is recorded as cDNA or gDNA derived from T cells, B-cell-depleted T cells, or PBMCs.

Methods used by the authors: Amplification with reference gene primers provided the estimates of nucleated cell counts. Only in-frame clones appear in the TCRdb table, and some are missing; sequencing was by immunoSEQ multiplex PCR. V, J and clone size are those of that table, while D and trimming were read from the DNA. The data show tens of thousands of clones, approximately 85% seen once. Seattle participants joined during active infection and were tracked over time. With 3 bases removed from V and 5 bases from J, the gap between germline ends came to 16 bases. The CDR3 totals 15 residues. Looked up from germline, CDR1 is KGHSH and CDR2 is LQKENI.

The sequence derives from a woman aged 80 or over with COVID-19, enrolled during active disease. The specimen was peripheral blood. This chain links TRBV18 with TRBJ2-5, with D possibly matching TRBD1 (6 bases). The CDR3 sequence is CASSPPGSQGETQYF. The CDR3 DNA is TGTGCCAGCTCACCGCCCGGGTCCCAGGGGGAGACCCAGTACTTC.